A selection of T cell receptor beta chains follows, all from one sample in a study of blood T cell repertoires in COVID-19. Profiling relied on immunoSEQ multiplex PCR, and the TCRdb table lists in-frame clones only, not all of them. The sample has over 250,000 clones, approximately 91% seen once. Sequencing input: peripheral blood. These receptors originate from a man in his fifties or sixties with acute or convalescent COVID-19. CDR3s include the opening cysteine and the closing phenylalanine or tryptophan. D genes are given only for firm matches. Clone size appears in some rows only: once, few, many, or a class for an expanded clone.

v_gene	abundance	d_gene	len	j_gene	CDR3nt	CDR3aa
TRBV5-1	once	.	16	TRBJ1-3	TGCGCCAGCAGCCCGGGAGCCGCGAGCTCTGGAAACACCATATATTTT	CASSPGAASSGNTIYF
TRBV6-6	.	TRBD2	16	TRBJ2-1	TGTGCCAGCAGTTACCTTAGCGGGGGGGGCTACAATGAGCAGTTCTTC	CASSYLSGGGYNEQFF
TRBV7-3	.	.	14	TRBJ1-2	TGTGCCAGCAGCGGGGCCAGGGTAAACTATGGCTACACCTTC	CASSGARVNYGYTF
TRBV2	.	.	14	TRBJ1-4	TGTGCCAGCAGTGAAGTGGCAGGACTAGGGAAACTGTTTTTT	CASSEVAGLGKLFF
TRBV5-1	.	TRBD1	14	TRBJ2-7	TGCGCCAGCAGCTCCGGGACAGGGGGGTACGAGCAGTACTTC	CASSSGTGGYEQYF
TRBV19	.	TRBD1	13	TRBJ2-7	TGTGCCAGTAGCCGGGGACAGGGCTACGAGCAGTACTTC	CASSRGQGYEQYF
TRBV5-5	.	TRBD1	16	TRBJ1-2	TGTGCCAGCAGCATCCTGACAGGGGCAGGCGGCTATGGCTACACCTTC	CASSILTGAGGYGYTF
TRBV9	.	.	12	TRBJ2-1	TGTGCCAGCAGCTTCCTCTACAATGAGCAGTTCTTC	CASSFLYNEQFF
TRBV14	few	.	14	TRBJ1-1	TGTGCCAGCAGCCAAGGGTCAGGGAACACTGAAGCTTTCTTT	CASSQGSGNTEAFF
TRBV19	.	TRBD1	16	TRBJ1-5	TGTGCCAGTAGTATATATTGGGGGCAGGGCGACAGGGGAAAACATTTT	CASSIYWGQGDRGKHF
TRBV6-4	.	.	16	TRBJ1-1	TGTGCCAGCAGTGACCGTCCAATACAGGGTAACACTGAAGCTTTCTTT	CASSDRPIQGNTEAFF
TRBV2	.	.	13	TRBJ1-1	TGTGCCAGCAGTAAAACAGGGATTGATGAAGCTTTCTTT	CASSKTGIDEAFF
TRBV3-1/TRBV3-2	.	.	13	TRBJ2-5	TGTGCCAGCAGCCGGGACAACCAAGAGACCCAGTACTTC	CASSRDNQETQYF
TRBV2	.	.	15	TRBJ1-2	TGTGCCAGCAGTGATGACGCAGGGGTTTTCTATGGCTACACCTTC	CASSDDAGVFYGYTF
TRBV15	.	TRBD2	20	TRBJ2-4	TGTGCCACCAGCAGGCTCGGGGGAGTAGCGGGTGGCCTAGCCAAAAACATTCAGTACTTC	CATSRLGGVAGGLAKNIQYF
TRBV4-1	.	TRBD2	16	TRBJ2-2	TGCGCCAGCAGTCGAGCGGGGGGCTCAAACACCGGGGAGCTGTTTTTT	CASSRAGGSNTGELFF
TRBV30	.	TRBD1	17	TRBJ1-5	TGTGCCTGGAGCGCCGACAGGGGTGGACTTAGCAATCAGCCCCAGCATTTT	CAWSADRGGLSNQPQHF
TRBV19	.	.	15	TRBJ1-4	TGTGCCAGTAGTATTTGGGCAGCAACTAATGAAAAACTGTTTTTT	CASSIWAATNEKLFF
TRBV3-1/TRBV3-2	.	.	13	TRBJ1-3	TGTGCCAGCAGCCAGTCTATTGGAAACACCATATATTTT	CASSQSIGNTIYF
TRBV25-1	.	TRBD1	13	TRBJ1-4	TGTGCCAGCAGTGCGACAGGGGTGGAAAAACTGTTTTTT	CASSATGVEKLFF
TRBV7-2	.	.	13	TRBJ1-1	TGTGCCAGCAGCCCACATTTGAACACTGAAGCTTTCTTT	CASSPHLNTEAFF
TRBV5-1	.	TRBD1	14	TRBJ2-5	TGCGCCAGCAGTGCCGGGACAGGGAAAGAGACCCAGTACTTC	CASSAGTGKETQYF
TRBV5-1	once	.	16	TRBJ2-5	TGCGCCAGCAGCCACCGGGGGGCGCAGAGGCAAGAGACCCAGTACTTC	CASSHRGAQRQETQYF
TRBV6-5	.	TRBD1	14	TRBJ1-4	TGTGCCAGCAGCCCCGGGGCAGGGGGCCTTCAACTGTTTTTT	CASSPGAGGLQLFF
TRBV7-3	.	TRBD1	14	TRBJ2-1	TGTGCCAGCAGCTTTGGGACAGGGGCTTTGGAGCAGTTCTTC	CASSFGTGALEQFF
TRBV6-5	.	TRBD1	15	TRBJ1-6	TGTGCCAGCAGTTCTCTTTGGCAGGGGGGACCACCCCTCCACTTT	CASSSLWQGGPPLHF
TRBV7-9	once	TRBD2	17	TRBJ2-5	TGTGCCAGCAGCTTAGGGGTAGCGGGGGACCTCCAAGAGACCCAGTACTTC	CASSLGVAGDLQETQYF
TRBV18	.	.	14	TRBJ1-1	TGTGCCAGCTCACCGGCCAGGGGGAACACTGAAGCTTTCTTT	CASSPARGNTEAFF
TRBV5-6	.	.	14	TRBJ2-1	TGTGCCAGCAGCCCGCTAACCCTACTCAATGAGCAGTTCTTC	CASSPLTLLNEQFF
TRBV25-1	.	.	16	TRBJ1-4	TGTGCCAGCAGTACGTACCAGTTTGCAACTAATGAAAAACTGTTTTTT	CASSTYQFATNEKLFF
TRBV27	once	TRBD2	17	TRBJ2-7	TGTGCCAGCAGTTTTCTGTACCAGCGGGGGGCCTCCTACGAGCAGTACTTC	CASSFLYQRGASYEQYF
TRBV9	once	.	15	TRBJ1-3	TGTGCCAGCAGCGTAGAGAGGAGCTCTGGAAACACCATATATTTT	CASSVERSSGNTIYF
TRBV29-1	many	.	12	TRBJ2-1	TGCAGCGCCGTCGGGGTTTACAATGAGCAGTTCTTC	CSAVGVYNEQFF
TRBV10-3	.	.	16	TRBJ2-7	TGTGCCATCGCCGGGCTCAAAGGGGCCAGTGGGGACGAGCAGTACTTC	CAIAGLKGASGDEQYF
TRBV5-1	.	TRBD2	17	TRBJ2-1	TGCGCCAGCAGCTTGGGGACTAGCGGGGGTCGTGGGGATGAGCAGTTCTTC	CASSLGTSGGRGDEQFF
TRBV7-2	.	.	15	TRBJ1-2	TGTGCCAGCAGCTTTTCGGCAGGGGCGGAACATGGCTACACCTTC	CASSFSAGAEHGYTF
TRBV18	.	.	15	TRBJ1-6	TGTGCCAGCTCACCACCGGGGCGGCCGAATTCACCCCTCCACTTT	CASSPPGRPNSPLHF
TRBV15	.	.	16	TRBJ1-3	TGTGCCACCAGCAGAGATCAGGGGAAAGCTGGAAACACCATATATTTT	CATSRDQGKAGNTIYF
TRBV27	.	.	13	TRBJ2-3	TGTGCCAGCAGTACCCAAAGGGGAGATACGCAGTATTTT	CASSTQRGDTQYF
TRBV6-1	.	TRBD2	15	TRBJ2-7	TGTGCCAGCAGTGAAGTGGGAGCGGGGGACTACGAGCAGTACTTC	CASSEVGAGDYEQYF
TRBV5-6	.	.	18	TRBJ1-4	TGTGCCAGCAGCTTGTATCTCGGGTCGTCTGCAACTAATGAAAAACTGTTTTTT	CASSLYLGSSATNEKLFF
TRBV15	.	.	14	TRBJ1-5	TGTGCCACCAGCACCCGCGGGGCTAGGCAGCCCCAGCATTTT	CATSTRGARQPQHF
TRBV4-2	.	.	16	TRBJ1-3	TGTGCCAGCAGCGCAAGACAGGTTGGGATAGGGGACACCATATATTTT	CASSARQVGIGDTIYF
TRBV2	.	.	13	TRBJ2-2	TGTGCCAGCAGCTACGGGAGCACCGGGGAGCTGTTTTTT	CASSYGSTGELFF
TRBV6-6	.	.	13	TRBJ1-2	TGTGCCAGCAGTTACGTCGACTTGTATGGCTACACCTTC	CASSYVDLYGYTF
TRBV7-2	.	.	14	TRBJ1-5	TGTGCCAGCAGCCCCCGGGACAATCATCAGCCCCAGCATTTT	CASSPRDNHQPQHF
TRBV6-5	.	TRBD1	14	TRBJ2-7	TGTGCCAGCGGGGCGGGACAGGGGTACTACGAGCAGTACTTC	CASGAGQGYYEQYF
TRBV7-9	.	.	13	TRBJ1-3	TGTGCCAGCAGCTATCAGGTTGAGAACACCATATATTTT	CASSYQVENTIYF
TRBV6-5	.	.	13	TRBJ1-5	TGTGCCAGCAGCCTAAATAGCAATCAGCCCCAGCATTTT	CASSLNSNQPQHF
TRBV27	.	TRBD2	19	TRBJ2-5	TGTGCCAGCAGACCCAAGGGGAGCGGGGGCCTCTTAGACCAAGAGACCCAGTACTTC	CASRPKGSGGLLDQETQYF
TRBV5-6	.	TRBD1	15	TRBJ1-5	TGTGCCAGCAGCTTGGCGGGACAGGAGAATCAGCCCCAGCATTTT	CASSLAGQENQPQHF
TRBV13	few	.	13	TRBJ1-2	TGTGCCAGCAGCTTCGGACAGCGTCCGGGCTACACCTTC	CASSFGQRPGYTF
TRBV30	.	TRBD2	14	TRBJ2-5	TGTGCCTTGGGACTAGCGGGGGGCCAAGAGACCCAGTACTTC	CALGLAGGQETQYF
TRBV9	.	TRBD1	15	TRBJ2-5	TGTGCCAGCAGCCCGTGGACAGGGGCTGGGGAGACCCAGTACTTC	CASSPWTGAGETQYF
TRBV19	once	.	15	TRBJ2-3	TGTGCCAGTAGTATAGCCCAGGGATTCGCAGATACGCAGTATTTT	CASSIAQGFADTQYF
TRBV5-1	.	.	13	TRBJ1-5	TGCGCCAGCAGCCCCGAGGGGGATCAGCCCCAGCATTTT	CASSPEGDQPQHF